Shown below are 21 T cell receptor beta chains from a single sample sequenced in a study of shared clonotypes between healthy human individuals. Clones were sequenced by immunoSEQ multiplex PCR, and TCRdb holds only the in-frame ones, with some missing. This sample has 550,000 to 800,000 clones, with 74% found just once. Sequencing was carried out using memory CD4+ T cells sorted from blood. Subset noted: CD45RA-negative fraction. Every receptor here comes from a woman aged 25 to 39 in good health.

This chain connects TRBV29-1 to TRBJ2-1; D unclear. The length of the CDR3 is 10 residues. The V end lost 7 bases, the J end lost 5 bases, and 6 bases lay between the germline ends. Germline lookup yields CDR1 SQVTM and CDR2 ANQGSEA. The CDR3 here is CSAAHNEQFF. CDR3 nucleotide sequence: TGCAGCGCGGCCCACAATGAGCAGTTCTTC.

The rearrangement joins TRBV7-8 to TRBJ2-7; unclear D gene. The germline V gene encodes CDR1 SGHVS and CDR2 FQNEAQ. The germline V and J ends were trimmed by 1 base and 2 bases, with 12 bases remaining between them. The CDR3 is made up of 15 amino acids. CDR3 in amino acids: CASSLGWITPYEQYF. CDR3 nucleotide sequence: TGTGCCAGCAGCTTAGGGTGGATTACCCCCTACGAGCAGTACTTC.

The V and J genes are TRBV18 and TRBJ2-4, with 10 positions matching TRBD2. Germline V gives CDR1 KGHSH, CDR2 LQKENI. The CDR3 has 18 amino acids. J was trimmed by 4 bases and V by 3 bases; bases with no gene match: 12. The CDR3 DNA is TGTGCCAGCTCACCCCCCCCTGGACTAGCGGTAGATAAAAACATTCAGTACTTC. Its protein product is CASSPPPGLAVDKNIQYF.

The V gene is TRBV4-2, the J gene TRBJ2-1; tentatively, D is TRBD2 (5 bases). V dropped 5 bases and J dropped 6 bases, with 20 bases sitting between them. The CDR3 totals 16 residues. Germline V CDR1 and CDR2: LGHNA, YNFKEQ. CDR3 sequence (DNA): TGTGCCAGCAGCGCCTTTGCCAGCGGAGGCGGCAATGAGCAGTTCTTC. This gives the protein CASSAFASGGGNEQFF.

The CDR3, as DNA: TGCGCCAGCAGCTTTGGGCAGGGTGTTTCGAATGAGCAGTTCTTC. Its translation is CASSFGQGVSNEQFF. The chain combines TRBV5-1 with TRBJ2-1, with D tentatively TRBD1 (5 bases). The V gene lost 2 bases and the J gene lost 7 bases, with 16 bases spanning the gap. This CDR3 is built from 15 residues. Per the germline V gene, CDR1 is SGHRS and CDR2 is YFSETQ.

This clone was recorded once. V gene TRBV5-1 combines with J gene TRBJ1-2; maybe TRBD1 (5 bases). Trimming shortened V by 0 bases and J by 2 bases, and 8 bases separated the two germline ends. The CDR3 runs 14 residues. Germline V gene data show CDR1 as SGHRS and CDR2 as YFSETQ. The CDR3 loop reads CASSLGDGNYGYTF. CDR3 DNA sequence: TGCGCCAGCAGCTTGGGGGACGGGAACTATGGCTACACCTTC.

CDR3 sequence: CASSLDRGNMNTEAFF. CDR3 nucleotide sequence: TGTGCCAGCAGCTTAGACAGGGGGAACATGAACACTGAAGCTTTCTTT. This sequence joins TRBV7-9 and TRBJ1-1, with TRBD1 identical over 8 bases. The CDR3 totals 16 residues. V was pared by 1 base and J by 0 bases, with 4 bases of the junction left unmatched. Per the germline V gene, CDR1 is SEHNR and CDR2 is FQNEAQ (reference sequence).

The CDR3 sequence: CASSLTGDEGETQYF. The DNA for the CDR3 is TGTGCCAGCTCACTGACAGGGGACGAGGGGGAGACCCAGTACTTC. V is TRBV18 and J is TRBJ2-5, with 8 bases that match TRBD1. Trimming took 4 bases from V and 5 from J; bases not matched to a gene: 9. The CDR3 runs 15 residues. Germline V gives CDR1 KGHSH, CDR2 LQKENI.

The genes are TRBV5-1 and TRBJ2-2; D remains ambiguous. Trimming removed 2 bases at V and 3 bases at J, with 2 bases between. The CDR3 runs 12 residues. CDR1 is SGHRS and CDR2 is YFSETQ in the germline V gene. CDR3 amino acids: CASSLYTGELFF. The CDR3 nucleotides read TGCGCCAGCAGCTTATACACCGGGGAGCTGTTTTTT.

Worth noting for this clone: The sample holds other DNA sequences that translate to the same CDR3. This chain connects TRBV18 to TRBJ2-3; TRBD2 is a possible D gene (6 bases). V was trimmed by 0 bases and J by 4 bases, leaving 11 bases between them. The CDR3 totals 15 residues. Germline CDR1 is KGHSH and CDR2 is LQKENI. The CDR3 protein is CASSPPGLGADTQYF. CDR3 in DNA: TGTGCCAGCTCACCACCGGGACTGGGGGCAGATACGCAGTATTTT. Filled out from reference TRBV18 and TRBJ2-3, the complete variable domain reads NAGVMQNPRHLVRRRGQEARLRCSPMKGHSHVYWYRQLPEEGLKFMVYLQKENIIDESGMPKERFSAEFPKEGPSILRIQQVVRGDSAAYFCASSPPGLGADTQYFGPGTRLTVL.

This rearrangement joins TRBV18 to TRBJ1-4; no reliable D call. CDR1 KGHSH and CDR2 LQKENI come from the germline V gene. V lost 3 bases to trimming and J lost 0 bases, with 8 bases between them. The CDR3 totals 15 residues. The CDR3 spells CASSPNRATNEKLFF. CDR3 bases: TGTGCCAGCTCACCCAACAGAGCAACTAATGAAAAACTGTTTTTT.

This rearrangement joins TRBV7-6 to TRBJ1-4; the match to TRBD1 covers 8 bases. Germline CDR1 and CDR2: SGHVS and FNYEAQ. The ends lost 4 bases at V and 0 bases at J; junction bases unmatched: 4. There are 16 residues in the CDR3. The DNA of the CDR3 is TGTGCCAGCAGCTCAGGACAGGGTACAACTAATGAAAAACTGTTTTTT. It translates to CASSSGQGTTNEKLFF.

V is TRBV15 and J is TRBJ2-7; the match to TRBD1 covers 12 bases. The CDR3 totals 15 residues. Germline CDR1 reads LNHNV; CDR2 reads YYDKDF (reference sequence). J was trimmed by 7 bases and V by 0 bases; bases with no gene match: 4. The CDR3 DNA follows: TGTGCCACCAGCAGAGAAGGGACAGGGGGCCGGGAGCAGTACTTC. Protein sequence: CATSREGTGGREQYF.

This chain connects TRBV7-9 to TRBJ2-5; no firm D call. CDR1 SEHNR and CDR2 FQNEAQ come from the germline V gene (reference sequence). This CDR3 is built from 11 residues. V was pared by 8 bases and J by 3 bases, with 7 bases between. CDR3: CASAWKETQYF. DNA of the CDR3: TGTGCCAGCGCATGGAAAGAGACCCAGTACTTC.

The chain is built from TRBV2 and TRBJ1-1, with D perhaps TRBD1 (5 bases). V was shortened by 5 bases and J by 2 bases, with 9 bases between the two germline ends. The CDR3 is 13 residues long. CDR1 is SNHLY, CDR2 FYNNEI, per germline. The CDR3 loop is CASSTQGNTEAFF. CDR3 DNA sequence: TGTGCCAGCAGTACTCAGGGAAACACTGAAGCTTTCTTT.

Only one count was recorded for this clone. The chain employs TRBV7-6 and TRBJ2-7; TRBD2 matches 10 bases. The trim removed 1 base at V and 2 bases at J, leaving 17 bases unmatched. This CDR3 region has 20 residues. CDR1 and CDR2 from the germline V gene are SGHVS and FNYEAQ. The CDR3 here is CASSLVFRASGSQPPYEQYF. The CDR3 bases are TGTGCCAGCAGCTTAGTCTTTAGGGCTAGCGGGAGCCAACCCCCCTACGAGCAGTACTTC.

This chain uses TRBV2 with TRBJ2-3, with 8 nucleotides matching TRBD2. The CDR3 totals 11 residues. Trimming cost V 8 bases and J 13 bases; bases outside gene matches: 8. The V gene's germline CDR1 is SNHLY and CDR2 FYNNEI. The DNA of the CDR3 is TGTGCCAGCGAGAAAGCGGGAGTCAAGTATTTT. It specifies CASEKAGVKYF.

V and J are TRBV9 and TRBJ2-7, with TRBD1 matching 8 bases. Germline assignment: CDR1 SGDLS and CDR2 YYNGEE. J lost 5 bases, V lost 4 bases, and 17 bases had no gene match. The CDR3 loop spans 17 amino acids. CDR3 in amino acids: CASSPGTGPTAPHEQYF. CDR3 DNA sequence: TGTGCCAGCAGCCCAGGGACAGGACCGACGGCGCCCCACGAGCAGTACTTC. The full variable domain, rest sourced from reference TRBV9 and TRBJ2-7, is DSGVTQTPKHLITATGQRVTLRCSPRSGDLSVYWYQQSLDQGLQFLIQYYNGEERAKGNILERFSAQQFPDLHSELNLSSLELGDSALYFCASSPGTGPTAPHEQYFGPGTRLTVT.

The chain links TRBV11-2 to TRBJ1-3, with 9 bases that match TRBD1. Trimming took 1 base from V and 4 from J; bases not matched to a gene: 5. CDR3 length: 16 residues. Germline V gene lookup returns CDR1 SGHAT and CDR2 FQNNGV. The CDR3 DNA reads TGTGCCAGCAGCTTAGGCCGAGGGACAGGGGGAAACACCATATATTTT. This sequence encodes CASSLGRGTGGNTIYF.

V is TRBV29-1 and J is TRBJ1-4; D is uncertain. The CDR3 has 10 residues. Germline CDR1 reads SQVTM; CDR2 reads ANQGSEA. V was clipped by 5 bases and J by 7 bases, with 5 bases between them. CDR3: CSVLGEKLFF. The CDR3 coding sequence is TGCAGCGTTCTTGGTGAAAAACTGTTTTTT.

This clone was found a few times. This rearrangement joins TRBV28 to TRBJ1-1; tentatively, D is TRBD1 (5 bases). The CDR3 sequence is 15 residues long. Germline lookup yields CDR1 MDHEN and CDR2 SYDVKM. V lost 2 bases to trimming and J lost 4 bases, with 14 bases between them. The CDR3 bases are TGTGCCAGCAGTTTACCCGACGGGGCGGGCACTGAAGCTTTCTTT. Encoded protein: CASSLPDGAGTEAFF.